The 15 T cell receptor beta chains listed next were all sequenced from one sample in a study of T cells in Graves' hyperthyroidism and ophthalmopathy. Authors of the study amplified TCR beta CDR3 regions from RNA transcripts. The HTBI primer set was used in a first-round RT-PCR of the TCR CDR3. TCRdb redid the calling of the multiplex PCR reads with MiXCR, one entry per CDR3 protein. This table holds approximately 610,000 distinct CDR3 sequences, 14% to 15% found once. The sequencing sample was made of blood. These receptors were obtained from a middle-aged woman with Graves' ophthalmopathy.

This clonotype was picked up many times. The chain carries TRBV18 and TRBJ2-7, with TRBD1 matching over 7 bases. The V segment lost 8 bases and the J segment 2 bases; nucleotides outside the gene matches: 6. Germline V gene sequence: CDR1 KGHSH, CDR2 LQKENI. CDR3 length: 13 residues. CDR3 DNA sequence: TGTGCCAGCAGCCCAGGGACAGCCTACGAGCAGTACTTC. Its protein is CASSPGTAYEQYF.

This clonotype was counted a few times. The V and J genes are TRBV6-2 or TRBV6-3 and TRBJ2-7, with D perhaps TRBD1 (5 bases). This CDR3 comprises 14 residues. Germline CDR1 MNHEY, CDR2 SVGEGT. Deletions cut 6 bases from V and 3 bases from J, with 15 bases between. Written as DNA, the CDR3 is TGTGCCAGCAGCCTAAGTGGGGCGCTCTACGAGCAGTACTTC. This encodes CASSLSGALYEQYF.

The table lists this clonotype with many counts. V gene TRBV6-1 combines with J gene TRBJ2-7; D possibly corresponds to TRBD2 (6 bases). V dropped 4 bases and J dropped 0 bases, with 22 bases sitting between them. This CDR3 contains 18 residues. CDR1 is MNHNS and CDR2 is SASEGT in the germline V gene. CDR3 amino acids: CASSGASYIGTGSYEQYF. DNA for the CDR3: TGTGCCAGCAGTGGGGCCTCTTACATCGGGACTGGCTCCTACGAGCAGTACTTC.

This clonotype was counted many times. V usage is TRBV9 and J usage is TRBJ2-2; D possibly corresponds to TRBD1 (5 bases). The CDR3 has 13 amino acids. V was shortened by 6 bases and J by 5 bases, with 11 bases between the two germline ends. The germline V gene has CDR1 SGDLS and CDR2 YYNGEE. The CDR3 protein is CASNKGETGELFF. CDR3 bases: TGTGCCAGCAACAAAGGGGAAACCGGGGAGCTGTTTTTT.

This clonotype showed up many times. The chain employs TRBV29-1 and TRBJ2-6; unclear D gene. From germline, CDR1 is SQVTM and CDR2 ANQGSEA. V shed 4 bases and J shed 3 bases, with 7 bases lying between them. The CDR3 is 13 amino acids. For the CDR3, the DNA is TGCAGCGTTGCCCAGGTTGGGGCCAACGTCCTGACTTTC. The encoded protein is CSVAQVGANVLTF.

This clonotype has at least ten counts. The CDR3 reads CSAKFVGEQYF. CDR3 coding DNA: TGCAGTGCTAAGTTTGTGGGCGAGCAGTACTTC. This chain links TRBV20-1 with TRBJ2-7, with unresolved D. The CDR3 runs 11 residues. V lost 4 bases and J 6 bases, leaving 10 bases between the germline ends. Germline lookup yields CDR1 DFQATT and CDR2 SNEGSKA (reference sequence).

This clonotype has ten or more counts. V and J are TRBV6-2 or TRBV6-3 and TRBJ2-7, with 7 bases aligning to TRBD1. In germline, CDR1 is MNHEY, CDR2 SVGEGT. Losses at the gene ends were 0 bases for V and 1 base for J; bases not matched to a gene: 21. The CDR3 contains 21 residues. CDR3 amino acids: CASSYSTDSIRQGRSSYEQYF. For the CDR3, the DNA is TGTGCCAGCAGTTACTCAACAGACAGCATTCGACAGGGTAGGTCGTCCTACGAGCAGTACTTC.

This clonotype was seen repeatedly, ten times or more. This chain uses TRBV7-2 with TRBJ1-2; TRBD1 agrees at 9 bases. The ends lost 4 bases at V and 8 bases at J; junction bases unmatched: 8. Germline V gene sequence: CDR1 SGHTA, CDR2 FQGNSA. The CDR3 sequence is 14 residues long. The CDR3 DNA sequence: TGTGCCAGCAGCTACATACAGGGGGCGGGCGGCTACACCTTC. It codes for CASSYIQGAGGYTF.

This clonotype was seen ten or more times. V is TRBV4-3 and J is TRBJ2-5; D remains ambiguous. Germline loops: CDR1 LGHNA, CDR2 YSLEER. V was pared by 4 bases and J by 5 bases, with 11 bases between. The CDR3 runs 13 residues. The CDR3 region has the DNA TGCGCCAGCAGCCCCACGGGCCGGGAGACCCAGTACTTC. Protein: CASSPTGRETQYF.

This clonotype appeared a few times. The chain links TRBV2 to TRBJ2-7, with 9 bases aligning to TRBD2. After removal of 8 bases from V and 5 bases from J, the junction contained 7 bases not matched to a gene. The CDR3 covers 13 residues. Germline CDR1 is SNHLY and CDR2 is FYNNEI. CDR3 nucleotide sequence: TGTGCCAGCGCGGGACTAGCTGTCGACGAGCAGTACTTC. As protein: CASAGLAVDEQYF.

The chain employs TRBV4-1 and TRBJ2-7, with 10 bases aligning to TRBD2. J was trimmed by 3 bases and V by 6 bases; bases with no gene match: 8. CDR3 size: 15 residues. Germline-derived CDR1 and CDR2 are MGHRA and YSYEKL. CDR3 region: CASRVTSGYLYEQYF. Written as DNA, the CDR3 is TGCGCCAGCAGGGTGACTAGCGGGTACCTCTACGAGCAGTACTTC.

This clonotype was counted only a few times. The chain joins TRBV4-3 to TRBJ2-7; D is perhaps TRBD1 or TRBD2 (5 bases each). CDR3 length equals 13 residues. The V end lost 3 bases, the J end lost 2 bases, and 8 bases lay between the germline ends. Germline lookup yields CDR1 LGHNA and CDR2 YSLEER. This chain's CDR3 is CASSQGPAYEQYF. In DNA form, the CDR3 reads TGCGCCAGCAGCCAGGGACCAGCCTACGAGCAGTACTTC.

This clonotype was counted at least ten times. The CDR3 sequence: CASSYSGRPEAFF. The CDR3, as DNA: TGTGCCAGCAGTTACTCGGGGCGGCCTGAAGCTTTCTTT. The genes are TRBV6-2 or TRBV6-3 and TRBJ1-1; TRBD1 is a possible D gene (5 bases). This CDR3 is built from 13 residues. V lost 0 bases and J lost 6, with 8 bases in between. Germline CDR1 and CDR2: MNHEY and SVGEGT.

Ten or more counts support this clonotype. This rearrangement joins TRBV12-3 or TRBV12-4 to TRBJ1-1, with TRBD1 identical over 7 bases. The CDR3 has 12 amino acids. Trimming cost V 6 bases and J 7 bases; bases outside gene matches: 5. This CDR3 reads CASRGTEDEAFF. In DNA form, the CDR3 reads TGTGCCAGCAGAGGGACAGAAGATGAAGCTTTCTTT.

The chain employs TRBV5-4 and TRBJ2-2; D gene unclear. V lost 6 bases to trimming and J lost 1 base, with 10 bases between them. The CDR3 is 14 residues long. The germline CDR1 and CDR2 sequences are SGHNT and YYREEE (reference sequence). The CDR3 coding sequence is TGTGCCAGCACCGTGGACCGGAACACCGGGGAGCTGTTTTTT. This codes for CASTVDRNTGELFF.